This is a list of T cell receptor beta chains from one sample in a study of blood T cell repertoires in COVID-19. The data were produced by immunoSEQ multiplex PCR, yet TCRdb's version contains in-frame clones alone and is incomplete. The sample carries a few hundred thousand clones, approximately 88% recorded once. The sequencing sample was made of PBMCs or T cells enriched from blood (not recorded which). The receptors here all came from a woman in her thirties or forties who had been exposed to COVID-19. Both conserved end residues are part of each CDR3. A D gene is named only where the DNA matches it firmly. A row's size may be missing; if present it is once, few, many or a size class.

cdr3_aa	cdr3_nt	d_call	v_call	clone_size	j_call
CASSDRGGRSNQPQHF	TGTGCCAGCAGTGATCGGGGGGGAAGGAGCAATCAGCCCCAGCATTTT	.	TRBV2	.	TRBJ1-5
CASSSSGQGSQNIQYF	TGTGCCAGCAGTTCCTCGGGACAGGGTTCCCAAAACATTCAGTACTTC	TRBD1	TRBV6-5	.	TRBJ2-4
CASSFLSGTTRGTEAFF	TGCGCCAGCAGTTTTTTATCCGGGACAACTAGAGGGACTGAAGCTTTCTTT	.	TRBV5-1	few	TRBJ1-1
CASSPETQGIYGYTF	TGTGCCAGCTCACCGGAGACGCAGGGTATCTATGGCTACACCTTC	.	TRBV18	.	TRBJ1-2
CASSAQGYQPQHF	TGTGCCAGCAGTGCCCAGGGATATCAGCCCCAGCATTTT	.	TRBV28	.	TRBJ1-5
CASSSTNSGGVTGELFF	TGTGCCAGCAGCTCCACAAACAGCGGGGGGGTCACCGGGGAGCTGTTTTTT	TRBD2	TRBV7-2	few	TRBJ2-2
CASSLGSKKDAFF	TGTGCCAGCAGCCTAGGCAGCAAGAAAGATGCTTTCTTT	.	TRBV5-4	.	TRBJ1-1
CASRKTGDNYGYTF	TGCGCCAGTAGGAAGACAGGGGATAACTATGGCTACACCTTC	TRBD1	TRBV4-1	.	TRBJ1-2
CANPGVGSEAFF	TGTGCCAACCCGGGGGTAGGGTCTGAAGCTTTCTTT	.	TRBV2	.	TRBJ1-1
CASNGDISNQPQHF	TGTGCCAGCAATGGTGACATTTCCAATCAGCCCCAGCATTTT	.	TRBV2	.	TRBJ1-5
CASSPRDSPYEQYF	TGTGCCAGCAGCCCCCGGGACAGTCCCTACGAGCAGTACTTC	TRBD1	TRBV5-4	.	TRBJ2-7
CASSPKTGPFLTDTQYF	TGTGCCAGCAGCCCGAAGACAGGACCATTCCTTACAGATACGCAGTATTTT	.	TRBV5-6	.	TRBJ2-3
CASSRTGATNYGYTF	TGTGCCAGCAGTAGGACAGGGGCTACTAACTATGGCTACACCTTC	TRBD1	TRBV6-5	.	TRBJ1-2
CAISESVSFYEQYF	TGTGCCATCAGTGAGTCGGTCAGTTTCTACGAGCAGTACTTC	.	TRBV10-3	.	TRBJ2-7
CASAGGLAGNTIYF	TGTGCCAGCGCAGGGGGGTTGGCTGGAAACACCATATATTTT	TRBD1	TRBV13	once	TRBJ1-3
CASSFRDYGYTF	TGTGCCAGCAGTTTTCGGGACTATGGCTACACCTTC	.	TRBV12-3/TRBV12-4	.	TRBJ1-2
CASSVVGLAGGSTDTQYF	TGTGCCAGCAGCGTAGTAGGGCTAGCGGGGGGGAGCACAGATACGCAGTATTTT	TRBD2	TRBV9	.	TRBJ2-3
CASSLSPYTDTQYF	TGTGCCAGCTCACTCTCACCCTACACAGATACGCAGTATTTT	.	TRBV18	.	TRBJ2-3
CASNRVRYNEQFF	TGCGCCAGTAACAGGGTCCGATACAATGAGCAGTTCTTC	.	TRBV10-1	.	TRBJ2-1
CASAIQGAYEQYF	TGTGCCAGCGCTATACAGGGGGCTTACGAGCAGTACTTC	TRBD1	TRBV28	.	TRBJ2-7
CASSSKWTEAGNTIYF	TGTGCCAGCAGCTCAAAATGGACAGAGGCCGGAAACACCATATATTTT	.	TRBV13	.	TRBJ1-3
CASSLSAGTGGYTF	TGTGCCAGCAGTTTATCAGCAGGGACAGGTGGCTACACCTTC	TRBD1	TRBV27	.	TRBJ1-2
CAISENQGSHSPLHF	TGTGCCATCAGTGAGAATCAGGGGTCGCATTCACCCCTCCACTTT	.	TRBV10-3	.	TRBJ1-6
CASSQYRGLGTGELFF	TGTGCCAGCAGTCAATACAGGGGGCTCGGTACCGGGGAGCTGTTTTTT	TRBD1	TRBV6-2/TRBV6-3	few	TRBJ2-2
CASSRSSGVSTDTQYF	TGTGCCAGCAGCCGGTCTAGCGGGGTTAGCACAGATACGCAGTATTTT	TRBD2	TRBV6-2/TRBV6-3	.	TRBJ2-3
CASSYRDTNSPLHF	TGTGCCAGTAGTTATAGGGACACGAATTCACCCCTCCACTTT	.	TRBV19	.	TRBJ1-6
CASSVGTSNEQFF	TGTGCCAGCAGCGTAGGAACTTCCAATGAGCAGTTCTTC	.	TRBV9	.	TRBJ2-1
CASSRTFNTEAFF	TGTGCCAGCAGCCGGACATTTAACACTGAAGCTTTCTTT	.	TRBV27	.	TRBJ1-1
CASSSAGRVNEKLFF	TGTGCCAGCAGTTCAGCGGGACGGGTAAATGAAAAACTGTTTTTT	.	TRBV2	.	TRBJ1-4
CSASSRGGPNEKLFF	TGCAGTGCTAGTAGCAGGGGAGGGCCTAATGAAAAACTGTTTTTT	.	TRBV20-1	.	TRBJ1-4
CSVEDGRGTYNEQFF	TGCAGCGTTGAAGATGGCAGGGGAACCTACAATGAGCAGTTCTTC	.	TRBV29-1	.	TRBJ2-1
CASSQGLAGGWETQYF	TGTGCCAGCAGCCAAGGACTAGCGGGAGGATGGGAGACCCAGTACTTC	TRBD2	TRBV4-2	.	TRBJ2-5
CASISSLAGIFDTQYF	TGTGCCAGCATCTCTTCACTAGCGGGAATTTTCGATACGCAGTATTTT	TRBD2	TRBV9	.	TRBJ2-3
CASSETSGNSYEQFF	TGTGCCAGCTCAGAGACTAGCGGGAATAGCTATGAGCAGTTCTTC	TRBD2	TRBV18	.	TRBJ2-1
CASSLRTGGSGANVLTF	TGTGCCAGTAGTTTAAGGACAGGGGGCTCTGGGGCCAACGTCCTGACTTTC	TRBD1	TRBV19	.	TRBJ2-6
CASSPYRDSNQPQHF	TGTGCCAGCAGCCCATACAGGGACAGCAATCAGCCCCAGCATTTT	.	TRBV6-2/TRBV6-3	.	TRBJ1-5
CASSSTGPGAQYF	TGCGCCAGCAGCTCGACGGGGCCGGGGGCCCAGTACTTC	.	TRBV5-1	once	TRBJ2-5
CASSLARVYGYTF	TGTGCCAGCAGTCTAGCCCGGGTCTATGGCTACACCTTC	.	TRBV7-9	.	TRBJ1-2
CASSQGTGWGETQYF	TGCGCCAGCAGCCAAGGAACAGGGTGGGGAGAGACCCAGTACTTC	.	TRBV4-3	.	TRBJ2-5
CASSLAYGATNEKLFF	TGTGCCAGCAGCTTAGCGTACGGGGCAACTAATGAAAAACTGTTTTTT	.	TRBV7-2	.	TRBJ1-4
CASSLETDAFF	TGTGCCAGCAGCTTAGAGACAGATGCTTTCTTT	.	TRBV7-9	.	TRBJ1-1
CASSQDRETGELFF	TGCGCCAGCAGCCAAGATCGGGAGACCGGGGAGCTGTTTTTT	.	TRBV4-3	.	TRBJ2-2
CASSLSRQGAIQPQHF	TGTGCCAGCAGTTTATCAAGACAGGGGGCCATTCAGCCCCAGCATTTT	TRBD1	TRBV28	once	TRBJ1-5
CATSDGQINWWDEQFF	TGTGCCACCAGTGATGGACAGATCAATTGGTGGGATGAGCAGTTCTTC	.	TRBV24-1	.	TRBJ2-1
CASGSRGGAPHNEQFF	TGTGCTAGTGGTTCCCGGGGGGGCGCGCCACACAATGAGCAGTTCTTC	TRBD2	TRBV12-5	.	TRBJ2-1
CASSSVQGQAEQFF	TGTGCCAGCAGTTCCGTACAGGGTCAGGCTGAGCAGTTCTTC	.	TRBV6-6	.	TRBJ2-1
CASSPTGGDTEAFF	TGTGCCAGCTCACCTACAGGGGGGGACACTGAAGCTTTCTTT	TRBD1	TRBV18	.	TRBJ1-1
CASSAGTGAGGYTF	TGTGCCAGCAGCGCAGGGACAGGGGCCGGGGGCTACACCTTC	TRBD1	TRBV7-2	.	TRBJ1-2